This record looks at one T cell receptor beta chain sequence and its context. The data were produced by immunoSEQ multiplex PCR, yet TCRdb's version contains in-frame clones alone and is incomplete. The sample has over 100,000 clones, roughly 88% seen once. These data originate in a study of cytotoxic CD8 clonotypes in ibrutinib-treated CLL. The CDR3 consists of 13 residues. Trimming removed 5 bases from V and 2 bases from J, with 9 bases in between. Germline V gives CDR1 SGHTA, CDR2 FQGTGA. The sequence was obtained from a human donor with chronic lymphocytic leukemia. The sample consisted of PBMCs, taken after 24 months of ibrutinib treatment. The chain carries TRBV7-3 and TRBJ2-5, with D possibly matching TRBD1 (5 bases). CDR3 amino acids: CASSQGGQETQYF. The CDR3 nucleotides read TGTGCCAGCAGCCAGGGCGGACAAGAGACCCAGTACTTC.